This TCR beta chain emerged from a study of OX40 agonist ivuxolimab in advanced cancers. The CDR3 sequence is 13 residues long. CDR1 SEHNR and CDR2 FQNEAQ come from the germline V gene (reference sequence). Trimming removed 5 bases at V and 0 bases at J, with 6 bases between. Measured with immunoSEQ multiplex PCR; TCRdb has only the in-frame clones, and not every one. The sample has fewer than 110,000 clones; around 90% are singletons. The chain couples TRBV7-9 to TRBJ2-3; D is ambiguous. The source of this sequence is an adult with an advanced solid tumor such as melanoma, head and neck, liver or kidney cancer. This sample comprised CD4+ or CD8+ T cells sorted from blood, obtained in a trial of the OX40 agonist ivuxolimab. CDR3 DNA sequence: TGTGCCAGCAGCACCTCTAGCACAGATACGCAGTATTTT. Protein product: CASSTSSTDTQYF.